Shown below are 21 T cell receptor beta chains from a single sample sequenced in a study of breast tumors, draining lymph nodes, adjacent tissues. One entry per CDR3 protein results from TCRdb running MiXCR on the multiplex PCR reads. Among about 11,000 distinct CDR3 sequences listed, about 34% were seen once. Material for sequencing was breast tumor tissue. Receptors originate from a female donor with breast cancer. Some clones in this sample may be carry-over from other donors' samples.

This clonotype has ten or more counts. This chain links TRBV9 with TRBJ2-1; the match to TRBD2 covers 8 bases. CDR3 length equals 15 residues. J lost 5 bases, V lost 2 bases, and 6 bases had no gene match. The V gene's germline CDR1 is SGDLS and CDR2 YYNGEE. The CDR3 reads CASSVWPGGDNEQFF. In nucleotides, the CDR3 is TGTGCCAGCAGCGTCTGGCCCGGGGGGGACAATGAGCAGTTCTTC.

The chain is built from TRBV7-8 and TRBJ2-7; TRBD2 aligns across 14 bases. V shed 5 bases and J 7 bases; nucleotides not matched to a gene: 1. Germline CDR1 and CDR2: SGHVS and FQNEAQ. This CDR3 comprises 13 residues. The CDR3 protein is CASSGTSGGEQYF. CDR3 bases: TGTGCCAGCAGCGGGACTAGCGGGGGAGAGCAGTACTTC.

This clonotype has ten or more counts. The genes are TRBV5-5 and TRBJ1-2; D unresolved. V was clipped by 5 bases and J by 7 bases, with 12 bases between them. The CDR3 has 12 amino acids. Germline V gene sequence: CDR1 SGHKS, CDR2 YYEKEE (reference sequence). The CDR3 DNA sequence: TGTGCCAGCAGGGCGATGGTCCGTGGCTACACCTTC. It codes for CASRAMVRGYTF.

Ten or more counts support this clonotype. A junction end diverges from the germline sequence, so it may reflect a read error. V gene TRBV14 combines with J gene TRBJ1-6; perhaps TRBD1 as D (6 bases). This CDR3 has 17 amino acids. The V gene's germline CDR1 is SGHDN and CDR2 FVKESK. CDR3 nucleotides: TGTGCCAGCAACCAAGCTAGCAGGGGCTTGGTAGAATCACCCCTCCACTTT. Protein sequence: CASNQASRGLVESPLHF.

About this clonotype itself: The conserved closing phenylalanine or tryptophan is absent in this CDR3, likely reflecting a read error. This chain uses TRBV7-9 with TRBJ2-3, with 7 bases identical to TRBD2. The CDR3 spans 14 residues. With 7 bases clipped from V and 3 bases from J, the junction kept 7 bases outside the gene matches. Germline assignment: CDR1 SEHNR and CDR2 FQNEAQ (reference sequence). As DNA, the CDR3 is TGTGCCAGCATCGACCGGGGGGAGACAGATACGCAGTATTCT. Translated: CASIDRGETDTQYS.

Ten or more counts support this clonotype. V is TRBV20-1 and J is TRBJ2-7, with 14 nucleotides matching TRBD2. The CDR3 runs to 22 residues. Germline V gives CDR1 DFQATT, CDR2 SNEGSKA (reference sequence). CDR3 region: CSGQRIKPGDRGTSGSFYEQYF. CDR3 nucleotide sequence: TGCTCCGGTCAACGGATAAAGCCCGGGGACAGAGGGACTAGCGGGAGTTTTTACGAGCAGTACTTC.

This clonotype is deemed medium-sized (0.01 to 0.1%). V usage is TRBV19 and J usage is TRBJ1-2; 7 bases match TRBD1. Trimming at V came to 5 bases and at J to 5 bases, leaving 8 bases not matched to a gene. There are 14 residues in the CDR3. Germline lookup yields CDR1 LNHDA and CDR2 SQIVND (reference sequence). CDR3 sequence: CASSSLDRVYGYTF. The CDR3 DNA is TGTGCCAGTAGTTCGCTCGACAGGGTATATGGCTACACCTTC.

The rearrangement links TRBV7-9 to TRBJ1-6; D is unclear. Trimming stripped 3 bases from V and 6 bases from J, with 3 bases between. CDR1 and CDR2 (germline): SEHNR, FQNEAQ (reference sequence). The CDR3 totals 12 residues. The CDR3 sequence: CASSLGNSPLHF. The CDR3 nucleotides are TGTGCCAGCAGCTTGGGTAATTCACCCCTCCACTTT.

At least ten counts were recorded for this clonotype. The DNA for the CDR3 is TGTGCCAGCAGCGTAGAGGGGCTTACTAATGAAAAACTGTTTTTT. Encoded protein: CASSVEGLTNEKLFF. The chain employs TRBV9 and TRBJ1-4; D may be TRBD1 (5 bases). The CDR3 consists of 15 residues. Germline V gene data show CDR1 as SGDLS and CDR2 as YYNGEE. With 0 bases removed from V and 2 bases from J, the gap between germline ends came to 8 bases.

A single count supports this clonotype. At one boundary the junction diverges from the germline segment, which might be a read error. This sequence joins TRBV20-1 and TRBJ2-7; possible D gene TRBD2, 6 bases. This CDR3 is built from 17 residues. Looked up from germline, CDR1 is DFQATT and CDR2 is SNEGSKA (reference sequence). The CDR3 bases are TGCAGTGTTAGAGACCGCGACGCTGGAGGGTCCGACTACGAGCAGTACTTC. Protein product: CSVRDRDAGGSDYEQYF.

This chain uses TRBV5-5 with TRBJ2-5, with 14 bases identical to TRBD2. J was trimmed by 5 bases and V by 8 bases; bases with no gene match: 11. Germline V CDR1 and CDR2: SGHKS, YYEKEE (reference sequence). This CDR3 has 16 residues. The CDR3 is CASSPETSGGGETQYF. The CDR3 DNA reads TGTGCCAGTAGTCCCGAGACTAGCGGGGGGGGCGAGACCCAGTACTTC.

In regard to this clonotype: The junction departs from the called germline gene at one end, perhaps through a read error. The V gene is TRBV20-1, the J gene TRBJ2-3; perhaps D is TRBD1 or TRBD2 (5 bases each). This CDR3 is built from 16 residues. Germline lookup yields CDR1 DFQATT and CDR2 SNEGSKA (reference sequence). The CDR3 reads CIASRPGPAATDTQYF. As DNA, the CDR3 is TGCATTGCTAGCCGACCGGGACCAGCGGCGACAGATACGCAGTATTTT.

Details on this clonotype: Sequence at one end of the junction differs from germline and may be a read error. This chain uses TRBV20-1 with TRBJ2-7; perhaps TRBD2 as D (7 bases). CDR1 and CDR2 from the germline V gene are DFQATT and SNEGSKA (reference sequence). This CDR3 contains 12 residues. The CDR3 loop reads CSARGGGYEQYF. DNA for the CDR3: TGCAGTGCGAGAGGGGGGGGCTACGAGCAGTACTTC.

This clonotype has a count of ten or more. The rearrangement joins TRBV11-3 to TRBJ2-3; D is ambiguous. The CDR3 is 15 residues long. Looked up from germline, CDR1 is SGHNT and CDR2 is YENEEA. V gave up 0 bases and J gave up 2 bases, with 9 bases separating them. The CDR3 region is CASSLDRDSTDTQYF. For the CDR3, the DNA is TGTGCCAGCAGCTTAGACAGAGACTCCACAGATACGCAGTATTTT.

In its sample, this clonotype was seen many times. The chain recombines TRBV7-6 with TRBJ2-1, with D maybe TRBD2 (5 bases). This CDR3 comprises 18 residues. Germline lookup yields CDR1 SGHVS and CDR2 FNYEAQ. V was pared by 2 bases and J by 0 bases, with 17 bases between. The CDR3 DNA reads TGTGCCAGCAGCTTACAGGTGTTGGACTGGAGCTCCTACAATGAGCAGTTCTTC. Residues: CASSLQVLDWSSYNEQFF. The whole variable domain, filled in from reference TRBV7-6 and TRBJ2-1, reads GAGVSQSPRYKVTKRGQDVALRCDPISGHVSLYWYRQALGQGPEFLTYFNYEAQQDKSGLPNDRFSAERPEGSISTLTIQRTEQRDSAMYRCASSLQVLDWSSYNEQFFGPGTRLTVL.

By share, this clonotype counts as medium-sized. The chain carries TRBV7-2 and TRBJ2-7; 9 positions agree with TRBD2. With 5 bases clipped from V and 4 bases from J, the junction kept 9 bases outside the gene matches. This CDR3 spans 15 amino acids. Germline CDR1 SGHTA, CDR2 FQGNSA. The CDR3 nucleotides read TGTGCCAGCAGCAAAACTAGCGGGCAAGGATACGAGCAGTACTTC. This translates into CASSKTSGQGYEQYF.

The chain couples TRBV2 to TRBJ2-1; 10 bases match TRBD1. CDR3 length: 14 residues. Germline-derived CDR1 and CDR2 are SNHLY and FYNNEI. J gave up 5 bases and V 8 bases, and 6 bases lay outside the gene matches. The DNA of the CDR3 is TGTGCCAGCTCCCGGGACAGGGGCCACAATGAGCAGTTCTTC. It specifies CASSRDRGHNEQFF.

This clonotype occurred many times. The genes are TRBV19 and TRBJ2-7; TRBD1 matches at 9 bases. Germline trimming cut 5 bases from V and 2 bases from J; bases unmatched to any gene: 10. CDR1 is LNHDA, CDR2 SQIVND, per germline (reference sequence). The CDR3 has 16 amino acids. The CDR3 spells CASSYRVGQGTYEQYF. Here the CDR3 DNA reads TGTGCCAGTAGTTATAGAGTAGGACAGGGGACCTACGAGCAGTACTTC.

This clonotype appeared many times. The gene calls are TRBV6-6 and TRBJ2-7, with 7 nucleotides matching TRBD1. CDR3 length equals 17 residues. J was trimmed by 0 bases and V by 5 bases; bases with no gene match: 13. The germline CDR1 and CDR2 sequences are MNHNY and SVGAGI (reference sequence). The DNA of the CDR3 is TGTGCCAGCAGTGACCCCAACAGGGGCTCTCTCTCCTACGAGCAGTACTTC. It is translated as CASSDPNRGSLSYEQYF.

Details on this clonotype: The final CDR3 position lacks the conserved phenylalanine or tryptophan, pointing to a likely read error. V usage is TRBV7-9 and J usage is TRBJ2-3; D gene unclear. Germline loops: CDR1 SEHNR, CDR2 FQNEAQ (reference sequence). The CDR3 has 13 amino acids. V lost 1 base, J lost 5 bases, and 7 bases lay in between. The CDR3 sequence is CASSLGAIDTQYS. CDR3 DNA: TGTGCCAGCAGCTTAGGGGCCATAGATACGCAGTATTCT.

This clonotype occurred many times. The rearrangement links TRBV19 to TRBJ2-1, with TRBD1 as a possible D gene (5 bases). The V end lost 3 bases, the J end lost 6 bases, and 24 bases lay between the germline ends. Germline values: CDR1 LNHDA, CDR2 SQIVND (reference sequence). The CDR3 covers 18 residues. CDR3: CASSIPFAVNGHFNEQFF. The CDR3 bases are TGTGCCAGTAGTATCCCTTTTGCGGTCAACGGACATTTCAATGAGCAGTTCTTC.